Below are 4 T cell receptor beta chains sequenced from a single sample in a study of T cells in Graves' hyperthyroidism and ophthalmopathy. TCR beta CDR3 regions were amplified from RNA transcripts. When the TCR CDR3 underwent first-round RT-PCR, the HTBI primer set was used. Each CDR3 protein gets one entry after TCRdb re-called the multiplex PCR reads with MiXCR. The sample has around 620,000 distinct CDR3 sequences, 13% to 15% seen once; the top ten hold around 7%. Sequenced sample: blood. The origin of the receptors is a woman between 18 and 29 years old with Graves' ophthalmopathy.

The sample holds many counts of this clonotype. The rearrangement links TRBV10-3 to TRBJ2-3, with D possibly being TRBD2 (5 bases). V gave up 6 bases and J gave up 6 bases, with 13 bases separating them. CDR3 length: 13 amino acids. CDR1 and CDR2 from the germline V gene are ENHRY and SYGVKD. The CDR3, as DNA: TGTGCCATCAGCGGGCCCGGGGAGGATACGCAGTATTTT. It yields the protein CAISGPGEDTQYF.

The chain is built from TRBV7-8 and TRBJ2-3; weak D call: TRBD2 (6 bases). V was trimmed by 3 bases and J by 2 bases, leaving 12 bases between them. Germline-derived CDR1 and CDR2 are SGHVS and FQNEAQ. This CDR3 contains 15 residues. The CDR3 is CASSLFGGNTDTQYF. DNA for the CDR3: TGTGCCAGCAGCTTGTTCGGGGGTAACACAGATACGCAGTATTTT.

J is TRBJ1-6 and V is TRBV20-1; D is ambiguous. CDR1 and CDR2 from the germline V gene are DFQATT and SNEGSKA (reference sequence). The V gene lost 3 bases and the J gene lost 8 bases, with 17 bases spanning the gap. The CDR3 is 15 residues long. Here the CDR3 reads CSASKDGGRYSPLHF. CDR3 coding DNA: TGCAGTGCTAGCAAGGACGGCGGTCGGTATTCACCCCTCCACTTT.

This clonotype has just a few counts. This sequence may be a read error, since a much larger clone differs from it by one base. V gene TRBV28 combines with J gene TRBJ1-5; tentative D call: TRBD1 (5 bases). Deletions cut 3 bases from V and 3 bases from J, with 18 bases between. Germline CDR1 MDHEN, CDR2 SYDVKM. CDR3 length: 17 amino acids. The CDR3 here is CASSFFERGLNNQPQHF. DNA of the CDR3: TGTGCCAGCAGTTTCTTTGAACGGGGCCTTAACAATCAGCCCCAGCATTTT.